Included here is one TCR beta chain sequence, with context. This clone's antigen is unknown. Base quality data are lacking; no much larger clone is found one base away. The library was produced with the immunoSEQ multiplex PCR assay. The multiplex PCR relied on a mix of 60 forward primers for TCR Vbeta segments and 13 reverse primers for TCR Jbeta segments. The CDR3 region of rearranged TCR beta genes was amplified from genomic DNA by a multiplex PCR assay. The Illumina HiSeq System was used to sequence the amplified TCR beta libraries as 87-base-pair reads. In the original analysis: A later analysis counted about 80 million unique TCR beta chains across the 690 or so repertoires, and roughly 11 million of these chains were shared by at least two donors. Raw reads were error-corrected and collapsed into unique sequences by a nearest-neighbor algorithm in which closely related sequences were merged to remove PCR and sequencing errors. To assign V, D and J gene segments, CDR3 sequences were aligned to IMGT reference sequences. For a sequence to be retained, a match of at least six nucleotides to both a V gene segment and a J gene segment was required. Rearrangements were called productive when the CDR3 lacked stop codons and stayed in frame with V and J; all others were non-productive. CDR3 was defined by IMGT convention, running from the second conserved V-encoded cysteine to the conserved J-encoded phenylalanine. The earlier analysis of about 610 of the donors excluded sequences that lacked an unambiguous match to a single V gene segment. An earlier analysis of a few hundred of the donors called V segments functional above 56.7% productive rearrangements and segregating when the between-donor standard deviation exceeded 5%. A statistical classification framework was built to diagnose cytomegalovirus status from the catalog of TCR beta chain sequences. In a later analysis, V and J genes were assigned by comparing TCR nucleotide sequences against IMGT/GENE-DB human TR gene sequences. The TCRdist pipeline was used in a later analysis to assign CDR3 sequences and most-parsimonious VDJ recombination scenarios. In a later analysis, each TCR beta chain was defined by its CDR3 amino acid sequence together with its V-gene family, and reads without a unique V-gene family were excluded. A later analysis removed 600 or so highly shared, low-generation-probability nucleotide sequences to deal with suspected cross-contamination and a sequencing artifact. A later analysis calculated a clonal expansion index for each public chain from normalized within-repertoire ranks of inferred template counts. Generation probabilities in a later analysis came from a VDJ recombination model fitted to out-of-frame rearrangements, and those results were checked against IGoR. A later analysis scored TCR-TCR, TCR-HLA and TCR-CMV co-occurrence with hypergeometric tests, applying a repertoire-size bias correction to TCR pairs. To estimate false discovery rates, a later analysis permuted the HLA or CMV assignments 20 times. In a later analysis, co-occurring TCRs were grouped using DBSCAN, and TCRdist sequence similarity was added for clustering within HLA-allele-positive subsets. For co-occurrence clustering, repertoires with fewer than 30,000 or more than 120,000 public chains were excluded, along with five repertoires with anomalous nucleotide sharing. What TCRdb holds here is the immuneACCESS table cut down to in-frame rearrangements. Part of the clones is not present; checked against another copy, under half of the missing clones reflect an unresolved V gene, and the others are unexplained. The V and J calls and clone size are taken from that table; D and trimming were inferred from the DNA. The sample records roughly 120,000 clones, roughly 78% of which are singletons. Of the sample, 2.5% to 3.5% falls within the top ten clones.

These data originate in a study of cytomegalovirus exposure and HLA in healthy donors (TCRdb year 2017). Background for the entire study: An earlier analysis of roughly 500 of the donors reported approximately 280 Gb of sequence data and 117 million unique TCR beta sequences obtained from approximately 180 million T cells. An early release covering 550 to 650 HLA-typed donors comprised about 320 gigabases of sequencing data and around 85 million unique TCR sequences. Of the 300 to 500 genotyped donors, 65% to 90% were placed in the genetic ancestry cluster associated with self-reported Caucasian donors. The study aimed to test whether signatures of past pathogen exposure could be identified by cataloging public T cell receptors. Using immunosequencing, the study profiled T cell repertoires from about 610 subjects and related those repertoires to cytomegalovirus serostatus. Along with the 666-subject first cohort, a separate validation cohort of 120 different subjects was used. High-throughput TCR immunosequencing, statistical association of individual TCRs with disease status, and machine learning were combined to predict cytomegalovirus infection status. To study patterns of TCR occurrence, a later analysis re-analyzed previously published TCR beta repertoires from 600 to 750 donors and added high-resolution HLA genotyping. Rather than using new phenotypic data, the later analysis identified candidate immune exposures from TCR beta sequences and from how often those sequences occurred across donors. An earlier analysis of roughly 600 of the donors used high-throughput TCR beta sequencing to judge whether each TCR beta V gene segment behaved as functional or pseudogenic. Donor age, sex, ethnicity and CMV serostatus were compiled alongside the repertoire data. In a later genetic analysis, genome-wide SNP genotypes for about three fifths of the 666 donors were used, and that subset was treated as a discovery cohort. All discovery cohort repertoires had been generated on a single sequencing platform. HLA typing included class I and class II loci at four-digit resolution. Typing coverage differed by locus: A, B, C, DRB1 and DQB1 were typed in roughly 620-630 donors, DQA1 in about 500, DPA1 in nearly 610, and DPB1 in around 490. Several DR-DQ haplotypes were handled as single units for association and clustering, since linkage in the cohort was strong. Among approximately 370 genotyped donors of the cohort, an average of around 250,000 unique TCR beta nucleotide sequences was sequenced per donor, of which about 18% were non-productive.

What the work shows at the level of the full study, not this receptor alone: The authors suggested that the approach could potentially be generalized to other disease states and immunological phenotypes. Most TCR sequences were seen in very few donors, while some public TCRs were found in many individuals. This cohort had only TCR beta chains sequenced, and the lack of alpha or paired-chain data limited which features could be detected. An earlier analysis of around 500 of the donors showed that most TCR beta V segments appeared in productive rearrangements either about 90% or about 30% of the time, which broadly matched IMGT annotations. A few of the identified cytomegalovirus-associated TCR beta chains were confirmed in vitro to be specific for cytomegalovirus antigens. The classifier was reported to diagnose cytomegalovirus status with high specificity and sensitivity in both the original and validation cohorts. HLA typing was unavailable for some donors at each locus, so association tests used only the typed subset. When HLA alleles, especially DR and DQ, strongly co-occurred, attributing TCR associations to individual alleles was difficult. In a later analysis, several top co-occurrence clusters were reported to appear linked to parvovirus B19, influenza, CMV and Epstein-Barr virus. In a later genetic analysis, fewer N-insertions in productive TCRs were reported among donors in an Asian-associated ancestry cluster than the 666-donor mean. The sequencing pipeline was judged likely to have produced a cluster of highly shared sequence variants as a technical artifact. The only immune exposure information available for the cohort was CMV serostatus. Roughly uniform sequencing depth across donors was assumed in presence/absence analyses, although this assumption may not hold. Linkage disequilibrium might explain the correlated functional status among segregating V segments, but an unknown experimental factor could not be excluded. The study listed 150 to 200 TCR beta chains as associated with cytomegalovirus. Because counts were too low, roughly 18 rarely observed V segments, including chromosome 9 orphons, were left out of the earlier analysis of some 600 of the donors. Most CMV-associated TCR beta chains appeared to be HLA-restricted in a later analysis, and the HLA associations seemed to be driven largely by CMV exposure. A further reported finding was that TCR beta sequences accurately predicted the HLA-A and HLA-B alleles for most subjects in the first cohort. In a later analysis, over 15,000 TCR beta sequences were associated with specific HLA alleles at a false discovery rate of 0.05. A later analysis found that HLA-associated TCR beta chains were more clonally expanded and had lower generation probabilities than equally common non-associated chains. An association between a missense DCLRE1C variant and V-gene and J-gene trimming of TCR beta chains was found in a later genetic analysis and replicated in an independent cohort. According to a later analysis, TCR association rates differed among HLA loci, with DRB1 alleles showing the most associated TCRs and HLA-C alleles showing the fewest.

The cohort comprised 666 healthy bone marrow donors. At the time of sampling, all cohort members were nominally healthy, though unrecorded immune exposures were likely present. The donor was CMV seronegative and was included in the group of around 320 seronegative cohort members. Each donor provided a peripheral blood sample, and peripheral blood mononuclear cells were used for TCR beta sequencing. The Qiagen DNeasy Blood Extraction Kit was used to extract genomic DNA from the blood cell samples. The TCR comes from a male donor in good health and CMV-seronegative. The sequencing sample was made of PBMCs.

The sequenced DNA is TGTGCCTGGAGTGTAGGAGGAGAGCAGCCCCAGCATTTT. Its protein product is CAWSVGGEQPQHF. The rearranged segments are TRBV30 and TRBJ1-5, with the D segment identity uncertain. Including cysteine and phenylalanine, the CDR3 has 13 amino acids. Left in the record is the CDR3 DNA by itself, 39 bases read in frame from the first base. V is clipped by 0 bases and J by 7 bases, and the sequence between their germline boundaries is 10 bases long. Looking up the germline V gene (reference sequence) yields CDR1 GTSNPN and CDR2 SVGIG.